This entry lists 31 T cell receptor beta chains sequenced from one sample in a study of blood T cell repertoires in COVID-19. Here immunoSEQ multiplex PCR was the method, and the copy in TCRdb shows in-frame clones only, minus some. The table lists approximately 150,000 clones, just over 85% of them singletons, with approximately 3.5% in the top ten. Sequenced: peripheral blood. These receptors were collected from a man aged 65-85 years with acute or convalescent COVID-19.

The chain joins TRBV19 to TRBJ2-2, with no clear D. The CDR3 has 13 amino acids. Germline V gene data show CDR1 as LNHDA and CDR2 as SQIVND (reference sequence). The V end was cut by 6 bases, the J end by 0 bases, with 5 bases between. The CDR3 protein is CASRNSNTGELFF. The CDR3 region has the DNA TGTGCCAGTAGGAACTCGAACACCGGGGAGCTGTTTTTT.

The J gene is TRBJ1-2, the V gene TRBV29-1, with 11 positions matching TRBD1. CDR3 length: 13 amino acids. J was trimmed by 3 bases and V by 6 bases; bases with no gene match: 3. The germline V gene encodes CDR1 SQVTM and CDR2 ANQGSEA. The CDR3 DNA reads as TGCAGCGTCGGACAGGGGGCGGACTATGGCTACACCTTC. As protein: CSVGQGADYGYTF.

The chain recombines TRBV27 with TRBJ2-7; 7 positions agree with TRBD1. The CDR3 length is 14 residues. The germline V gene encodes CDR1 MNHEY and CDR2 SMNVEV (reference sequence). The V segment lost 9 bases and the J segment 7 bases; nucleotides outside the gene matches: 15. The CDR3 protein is CASNSPDRAWEQYF. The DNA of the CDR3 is TGTGCCAGTAACAGTCCTGACAGGGCTTGGGAGCAGTACTTC.

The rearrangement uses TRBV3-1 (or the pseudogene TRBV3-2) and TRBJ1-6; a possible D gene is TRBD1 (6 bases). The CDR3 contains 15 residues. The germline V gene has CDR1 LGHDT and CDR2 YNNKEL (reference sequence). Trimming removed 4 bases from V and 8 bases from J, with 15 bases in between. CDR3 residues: CASSRNRERYSPLHF. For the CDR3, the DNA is TGTGCCAGCAGCCGGAACAGGGAGCGATATTCACCCCTCCACTTT.

The CDR3 loop reads CASSRDRRGLDTGELFF. The CDR3 region has the DNA TGTGCCAGCAGTCGGGACAGACGGGGATTGGACACCGGGGAGCTGTTTTTT. V gene TRBV6-6 combines with J gene TRBJ2-2, with TRBD1 matching 7 bases. Germline-derived CDR1 and CDR2 are MNHNY and SVGAGI (reference sequence). The V segment lost 5 bases and the J segment 3 bases; nucleotides outside the gene matches: 12. The CDR3 runs to 17 residues.

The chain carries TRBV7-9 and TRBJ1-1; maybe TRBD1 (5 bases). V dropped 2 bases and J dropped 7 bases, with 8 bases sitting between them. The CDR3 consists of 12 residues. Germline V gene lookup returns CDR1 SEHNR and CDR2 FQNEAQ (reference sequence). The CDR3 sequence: CASSLWTSEAFF. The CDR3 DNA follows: TGTGCCAGCAGCTTATGGACAAGTGAAGCTTTCTTT. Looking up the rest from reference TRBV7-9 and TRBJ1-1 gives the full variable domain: DTGVSQNPRHKITKRGQNVTFRCDPISEHNRLYWYRQTLGQGPEFLTYFQNEAQLEKSRLLSDRFSAERPKGSFSTLEIQRTEQGDSAMYLCASSLWTSEAFFGQGTRLTVV.

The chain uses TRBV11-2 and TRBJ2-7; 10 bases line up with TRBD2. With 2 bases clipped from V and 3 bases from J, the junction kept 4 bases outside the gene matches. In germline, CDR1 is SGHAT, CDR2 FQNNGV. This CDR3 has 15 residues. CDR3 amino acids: CASSLLTSGDYEQYF. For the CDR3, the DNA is TGTGCCAGCAGCTTATTAACTAGCGGGGACTACGAGCAGTACTTC. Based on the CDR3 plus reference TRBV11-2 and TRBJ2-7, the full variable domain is EAGVAQSPRYKIIEKRQSVAFWCNPISGHATLYWYQQILGQGPKLLIQFQNNGVVDDSQLPKDRFSAERLKGVDSTLKIQPAKLEDSAVYLCASSLLTSGDYEQYFGPGTRLTVT.

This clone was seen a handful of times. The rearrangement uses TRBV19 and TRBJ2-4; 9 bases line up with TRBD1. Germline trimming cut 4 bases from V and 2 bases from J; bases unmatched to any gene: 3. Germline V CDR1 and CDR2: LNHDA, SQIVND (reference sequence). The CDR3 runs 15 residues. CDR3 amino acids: CASSRDRVSKNIQYF. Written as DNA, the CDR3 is TGTGCCAGTAGTAGGGACAGGGTCTCCAAAAACATTCAGTACTTC.

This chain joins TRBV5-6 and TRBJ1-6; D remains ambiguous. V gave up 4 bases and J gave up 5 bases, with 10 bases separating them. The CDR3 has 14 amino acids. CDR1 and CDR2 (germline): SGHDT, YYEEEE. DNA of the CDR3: TGTGCCAGCAGCCCCACAATGAATAATTCACCCCTCCACTTT. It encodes CASSPTMNNSPLHF. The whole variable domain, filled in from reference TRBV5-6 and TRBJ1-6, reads DAGVTQSPTHLIKTRGQQVTLRCSPKSGHDTVSWYQQALGQGPQFIFQYYEEEERQRGNFPDRFSGHQFPNYSSELNVNALLLGDSALYLCASSPTMNNSPLHFGNGTRLTVT.

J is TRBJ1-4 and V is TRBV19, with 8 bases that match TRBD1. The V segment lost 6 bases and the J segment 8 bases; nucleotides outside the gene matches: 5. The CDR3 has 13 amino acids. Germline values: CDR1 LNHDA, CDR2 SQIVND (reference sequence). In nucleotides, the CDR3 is TGTGCCAGTAGGAACAGGGGGAACGAAAAACTGTTTTTT. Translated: CASRNRGNEKLFF. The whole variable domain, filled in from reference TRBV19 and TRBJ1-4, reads DGGITQSPKYLFRKEGQNVTLSCEQNLNHDAMYWYRQDPGQGLRLIYYSQIVNDFQKGDIAEGYSVSREKKESFPLTVTSAQKNPTAFYLCASRNRGNEKLFFGSGTQLSVL.

For the CDR3, the DNA is TGCAGCGTTGAAGGCCCCGGGCCTCTCGGAGGTACAGATACGCAGTATTTT. It translates to CSVEGPGPLGGTDTQYF. The chain has TRBV29-1 and TRBJ2-3; perhaps TRBD2 as D (5 bases). V lost 1 base, J lost 3 bases, and 20 bases lay in between. The germline V gene encodes CDR1 SQVTM and CDR2 ANQGSEA. There are 17 residues in the CDR3.

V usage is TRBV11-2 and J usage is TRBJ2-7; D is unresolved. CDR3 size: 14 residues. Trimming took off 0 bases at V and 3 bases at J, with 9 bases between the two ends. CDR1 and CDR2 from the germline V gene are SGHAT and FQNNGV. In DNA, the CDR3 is TGTGCCAGCAGCTTAGATACTTCGTACTACGAGCAGTACTTC. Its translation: CASSLDTSYYEQYF.

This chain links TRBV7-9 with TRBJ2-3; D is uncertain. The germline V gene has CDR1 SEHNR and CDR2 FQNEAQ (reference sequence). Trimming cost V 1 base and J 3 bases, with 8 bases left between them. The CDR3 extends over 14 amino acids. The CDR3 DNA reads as TGTGCCAGCAGCTTAGGGGCAGAAACAGATACGCAGTATTTT. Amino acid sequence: CASSLGAETDTQYF.

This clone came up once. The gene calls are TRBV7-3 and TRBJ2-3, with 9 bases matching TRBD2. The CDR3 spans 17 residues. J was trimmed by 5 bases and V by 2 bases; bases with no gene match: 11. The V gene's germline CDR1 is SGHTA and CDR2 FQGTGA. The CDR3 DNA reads TGTGCCAGCAGCTTAGAGTCCCGGGGACTAGCAGTAGATACGCAGTATTTT. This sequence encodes CASSLESRGLAVDTQYF.

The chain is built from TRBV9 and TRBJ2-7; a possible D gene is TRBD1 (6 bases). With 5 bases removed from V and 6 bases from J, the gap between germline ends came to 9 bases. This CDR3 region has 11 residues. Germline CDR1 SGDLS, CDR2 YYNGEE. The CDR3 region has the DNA TGTGCCAGCAGATACAGGGCCGAGCAGTACTTC. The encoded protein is CASRYRAEQYF.

The CDR3 loop reads CASSQGADNSPLHF. The DNA for the CDR3 is TGTGCCAGCAGTCAGGGGGCGGATAATTCACCCCTCCACTTT. The rearrangement joins TRBV28 to TRBJ1-6, with 8 bases lining up with TRBD1. CDR3 length equals 14 residues. V was pared by 5 bases and J by 5 bases, with 2 bases of the junction left unmatched. The V gene's germline CDR1 is MDHEN and CDR2 SYDVKM. Together with reference TRBV28 and TRBJ1-6, the CDR3 gives the full variable domain: DVKVTQSSRYLVKRTGEKVFLECVQDMDHENMFWYRQDPGLGLRLIYFSYDVKMKEKGDIPEGYSVSREKKERFSLILESASTNQTSMYLCASSQGADNSPLHFGNGTRLTVT.

The CDR3 sequence is CASSIDDSPKYNEQFF. The DNA for the CDR3 is TGTGCCAGTAGTATAGATGACTCCCCGAAATACAATGAGCAGTTCTTC. The chain is built from TRBV19 and TRBJ2-1, with D hard to call. The CDR3 is 16 amino acids. Germline V gene data show CDR1 as LNHDA and CDR2 as SQIVND (reference sequence). Trimming cost V 0 bases and J 4 bases, with 13 bases left between them.

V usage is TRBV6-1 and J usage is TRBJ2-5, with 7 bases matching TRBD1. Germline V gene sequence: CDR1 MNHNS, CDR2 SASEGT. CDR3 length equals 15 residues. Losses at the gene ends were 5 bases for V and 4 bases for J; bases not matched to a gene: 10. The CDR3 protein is CASSSGNRGVETQYF. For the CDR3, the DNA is TGTGCCAGCAGTTCCGGGAACAGGGGTGTAGAGACCCAGTACTTC.

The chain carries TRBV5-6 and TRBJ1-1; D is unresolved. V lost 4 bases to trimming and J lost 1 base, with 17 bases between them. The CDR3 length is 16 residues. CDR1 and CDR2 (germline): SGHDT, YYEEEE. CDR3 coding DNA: TGTGCCAGCAGCCTATATATCATTATTGGGAACACTGAAGCTTTCTTT. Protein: CASSLYIIIGNTEAFF.

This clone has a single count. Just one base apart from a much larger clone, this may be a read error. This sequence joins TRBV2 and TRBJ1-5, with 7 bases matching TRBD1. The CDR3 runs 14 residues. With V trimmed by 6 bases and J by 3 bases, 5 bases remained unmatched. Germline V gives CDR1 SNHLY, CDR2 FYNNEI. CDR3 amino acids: CASSRDSYNQPQHF. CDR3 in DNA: TGTGCCAGCAGCCGGGACAGCTACAATCAGCCCCAGCATTTT.

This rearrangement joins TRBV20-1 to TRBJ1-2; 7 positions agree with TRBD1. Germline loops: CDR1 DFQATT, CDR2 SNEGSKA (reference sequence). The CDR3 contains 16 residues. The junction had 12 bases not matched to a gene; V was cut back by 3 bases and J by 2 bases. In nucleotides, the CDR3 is TGCAGTGCTAGTAGCCCCGGGACAGCTTCAAACTATGGCTACACCTTC. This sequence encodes CSASSPGTASNYGYTF.

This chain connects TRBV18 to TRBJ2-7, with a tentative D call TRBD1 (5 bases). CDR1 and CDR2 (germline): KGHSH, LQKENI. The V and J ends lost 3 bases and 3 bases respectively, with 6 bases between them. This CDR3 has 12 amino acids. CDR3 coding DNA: TGTGCCAGCTCACCGGACAACTACGAGCAGTACTTC. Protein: CASSPDNYEQYF.

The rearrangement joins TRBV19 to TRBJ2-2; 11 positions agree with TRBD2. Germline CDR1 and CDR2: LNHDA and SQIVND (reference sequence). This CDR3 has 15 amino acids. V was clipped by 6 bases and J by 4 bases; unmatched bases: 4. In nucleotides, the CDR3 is TGTGCCAGTAGCACTAGCGGGAGTCGCACCGGGGAGCTGTTTTTT. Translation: CASSTSGSRTGELFF.

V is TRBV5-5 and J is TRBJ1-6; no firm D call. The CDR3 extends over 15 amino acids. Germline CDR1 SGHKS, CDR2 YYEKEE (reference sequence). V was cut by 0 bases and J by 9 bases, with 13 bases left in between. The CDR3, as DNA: TGTGCCAGCAGCTTGGGACGGGTGAGGTTTTCACCCCTCCACTTT. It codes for CASSLGRVRFSPLHF.

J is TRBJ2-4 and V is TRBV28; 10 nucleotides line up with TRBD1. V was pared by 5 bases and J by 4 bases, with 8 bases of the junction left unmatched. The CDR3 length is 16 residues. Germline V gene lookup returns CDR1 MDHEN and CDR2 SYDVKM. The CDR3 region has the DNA TGTGCCAGCAGTAGACCGGGACAGGGGCGGAAAAACATTCAGTACTTC. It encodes CASSRPGQGRKNIQYF.

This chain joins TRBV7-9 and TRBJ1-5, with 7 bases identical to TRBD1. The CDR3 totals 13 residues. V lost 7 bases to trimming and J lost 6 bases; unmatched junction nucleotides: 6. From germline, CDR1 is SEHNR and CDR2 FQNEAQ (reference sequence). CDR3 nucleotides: TGTGCCAGCACAGACAGGGTGGGTCAGCCCCAGCATTTT. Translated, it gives CASTDRVGQPQHF.

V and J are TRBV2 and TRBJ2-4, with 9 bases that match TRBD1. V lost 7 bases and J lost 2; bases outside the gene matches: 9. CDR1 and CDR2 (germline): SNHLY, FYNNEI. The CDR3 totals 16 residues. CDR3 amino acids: CASNTGTGLTKNIQYF. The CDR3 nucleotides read TGTGCCAGCAACACCGGGACAGGGTTAACCAAAAACATTCAGTACTTC.

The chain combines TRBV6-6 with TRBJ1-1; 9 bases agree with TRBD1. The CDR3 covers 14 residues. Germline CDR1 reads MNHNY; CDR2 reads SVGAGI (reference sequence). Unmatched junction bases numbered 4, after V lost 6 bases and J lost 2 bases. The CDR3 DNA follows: TGTGCCAGCAGCTGGGGACAGGGTAACACTGAAGCTTTCTTT. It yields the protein CASSWGQGNTEAFF.

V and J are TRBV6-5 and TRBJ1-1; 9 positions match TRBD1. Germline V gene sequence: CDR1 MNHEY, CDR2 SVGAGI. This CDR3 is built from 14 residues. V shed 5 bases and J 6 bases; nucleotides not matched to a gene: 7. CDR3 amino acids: CASSNRDRVPEAFF. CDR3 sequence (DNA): TGTGCCAGCAGTAACCGGGACAGGGTACCTGAAGCTTTCTTT.

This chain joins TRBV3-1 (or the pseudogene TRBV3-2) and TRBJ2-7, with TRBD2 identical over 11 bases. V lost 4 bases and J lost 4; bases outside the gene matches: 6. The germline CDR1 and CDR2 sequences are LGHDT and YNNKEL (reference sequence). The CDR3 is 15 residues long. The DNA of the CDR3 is TGTGCCAGCAGCCGTTTAGCGGGAGGGTCTTACGAGCAGTACTTC. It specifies CASSRLAGGSYEQYF.

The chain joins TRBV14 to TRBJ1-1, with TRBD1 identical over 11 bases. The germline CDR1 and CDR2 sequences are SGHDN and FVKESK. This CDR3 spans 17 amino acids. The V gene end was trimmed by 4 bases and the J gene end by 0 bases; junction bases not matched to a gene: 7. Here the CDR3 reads CASSRPRTGGVNTEAFF. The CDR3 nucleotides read TGTGCCAGCAGCCGGCCGAGGACAGGGGGCGTGAACACTGAAGCTTTCTTT.